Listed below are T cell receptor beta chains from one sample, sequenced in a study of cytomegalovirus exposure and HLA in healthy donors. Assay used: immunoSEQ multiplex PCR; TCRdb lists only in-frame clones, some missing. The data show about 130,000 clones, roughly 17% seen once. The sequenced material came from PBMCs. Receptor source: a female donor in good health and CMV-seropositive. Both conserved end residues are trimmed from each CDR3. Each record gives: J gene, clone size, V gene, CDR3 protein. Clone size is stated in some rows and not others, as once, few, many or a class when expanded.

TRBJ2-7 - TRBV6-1 ASSGFSRANYEQY
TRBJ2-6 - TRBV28 ASSLGRVGANVLT
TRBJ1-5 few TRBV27 ASSFELEPGPNLPNQPQH
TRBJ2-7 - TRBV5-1 ASSWGGTGAYEQY
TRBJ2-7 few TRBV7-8 ASSLFQGARLESYEQY
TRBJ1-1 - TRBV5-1 ASSPPLTGLNTEAF
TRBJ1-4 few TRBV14 ASSTGTAATNEKLF
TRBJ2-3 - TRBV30 AWSTGTGSTDTQY
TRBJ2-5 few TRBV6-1 ASSEALQGRGKTQY
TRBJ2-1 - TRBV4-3 ASSPTRLAGVLEQF
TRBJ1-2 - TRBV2 ASRLRGAHYGYT
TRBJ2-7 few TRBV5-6 ASSQLAGGTYEQY
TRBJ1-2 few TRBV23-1 ASRLPGLRMDGYT